This entry lists 9 T cell receptor beta chains sequenced from one sample in a study of early T cells in non-severe SARS-CoV-2 infection. TCRdb re-derived calls from the 5' RACE reads in MiXCR, one entry per CDR3 protein. The sample carries 90,000 or so distinct CDR3 sequences, under 15% recorded once. The source material was whole blood. The receptors shown here come from an adult who was a healthcare worker with PCR-confirmed SARS-CoV-2 infection or an uninfected control (not recorded which).

This clonotype was counted between two and nine times. The chain recombines TRBV24-1 with TRBJ1-6, with D maybe TRBD1 (6 bases). The germline gives CDR1 KGHDR, CDR2 SFDVKD. The CDR3 runs to 16 residues. Trimming stripped 0 bases from V and 9 bases from J, with 14 bases between. The chain's CDR3 is CATSDLGDNQSSPLHF. DNA for the CDR3: TGTGCCACCAGTGATTTGGGGGACAATCAAAGTTCACCCCTCCACTTT.

The rearrangement links TRBV11-2 to TRBJ2-7; 7 nucleotides line up with TRBD1. CDR1 is SGHAT, CDR2 FQNNGV, per germline. CDR3 length equals 14 residues. V lost 1 base to trimming and J lost 3 bases; unmatched junction nucleotides: 3. The CDR3 protein is CASSLGTGYYEQYF. DNA of the CDR3: TGTGCCAGCAGCTTAGGGACAGGCTACTACGAGCAGTACTTC.

This clonotype occurred a few times. The J gene is TRBJ1-1, the V gene TRBV9, with D hard to call. The germline V gene encodes CDR1 SGDLS and CDR2 YYNGEE. The CDR3 is 14 amino acids. The V and J ends lost 0 bases and 3 bases respectively, with 9 bases between them. In DNA, the CDR3 is TGTGCCAGCAGCGTAGGACCTGGGGACACTGAAGCTTTCTTT. Protein sequence: CASSVGPGDTEAFF.

In DNA, the CDR3 is TGTGCCAGCAGCTCCCGCAATCAGCCCCAGCATTTT. Translated: CASSSRNQPQHF. V usage is TRBV7-2 and J usage is TRBJ1-5; no reliable D call. The germline V gene has CDR1 SGHTA and CDR2 FQGNSA. This CDR3 is built from 12 residues. V was pared by 4 bases and J by 2 bases, with 3 bases between.

The rearrangement links TRBV28 to TRBJ1-5; D gene unclear. The CDR3 sequence is 12 residues long. V shed 5 bases and J shed 11 bases, with 13 bases lying between them. The germline gives CDR1 MDHEN, CDR2 SYDVKM. CDR3 bases: TGTGCCAGCAGTCCATCCCGGGAAGCCCAGCATTTT. Protein: CASSPSREAQHF.

The chain links TRBV10-3 to TRBJ2-7, with 10 bases aligning to TRBD1. The CDR3 runs 13 residues. Unmatched junction bases numbered 6, after V lost 8 bases and J lost 5 bases. CDR1 ENHRY and CDR2 SYGVKD come from the germline V gene. The CDR3 bases are TGTGCCATCTCAGCGGGACAGGGGAACGAGCAGTACTTC. This codes for CAISAGQGNEQYF.

The rearrangement links TRBV12-3 or TRBV12-4 to TRBJ1-3; D is possibly TRBD1 (5 bases). The CDR3 spans 15 residues. The V and J ends lost 6 bases and 4 bases respectively, with 16 bases between them. The CDR3 loop is CASSPPRASGNTIYF. CDR3 coding DNA: TGTGCCAGCAGCCCACCCAGGGCTTCGGGAAACACCATATATTTT.

This clonotype was counted between two and nine times. The chain carries TRBV25-1 and TRBJ2-5, with D possibly matching TRBD1 (6 bases). Germline V gives CDR1 MGHDK, CDR2 SYGVNS. CDR3 length equals 13 residues. V was shortened by 3 bases and J by 2 bases, with 7 bases between the two germline ends. This CDR3 is CASSETGQETQYF. DNA for the CDR3: TGTGCCAGCAGTGAGACAGGACAAGAGACCCAGTACTTC.

The rearrangement joins TRBV7-3 to TRBJ2-1; 10 nucleotides match TRBD2. This CDR3 is 16 amino acids long. Germline V gene sequence: CDR1 SGHTA, CDR2 FQGTGA. With 1 base clipped from V and 7 bases from J, the junction kept 7 bases outside the gene matches. This chain's CDR3 is CASSLIAPSGRNEQFF. The CDR3 DNA is TGTGCCAGCAGCTTAATTGCCCCTAGCGGGAGAAATGAGCAGTTCTTC.